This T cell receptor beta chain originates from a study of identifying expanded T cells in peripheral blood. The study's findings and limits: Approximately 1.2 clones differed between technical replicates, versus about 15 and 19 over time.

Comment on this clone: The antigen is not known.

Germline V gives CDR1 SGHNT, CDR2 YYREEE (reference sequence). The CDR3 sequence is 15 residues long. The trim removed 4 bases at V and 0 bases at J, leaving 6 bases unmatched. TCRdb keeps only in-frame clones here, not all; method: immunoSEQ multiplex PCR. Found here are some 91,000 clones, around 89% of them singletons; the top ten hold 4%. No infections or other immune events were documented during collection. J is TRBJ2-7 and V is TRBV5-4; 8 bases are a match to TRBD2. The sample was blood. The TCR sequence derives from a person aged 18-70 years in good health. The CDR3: CASSLNGLASYEQYF. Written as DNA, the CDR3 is TGTGCCAGCAGCCTTAATGGACTAGCCTCCTACGAGCAGTACTTC.